This TCR beta chain was recorded in a study of T-cell memory formation after mild COVID-19. 5'RACE primed at constant segments yielded TCR alpha and TCR beta cDNA libraries bearing sample barcodes and UMIs. TCRdb called the 5' RACE reads again in MiXCR, with one record for every CDR3 protein. The table has 250,000 to 400,000 distinct CDR3 sequences, approximately 15% seen once; the top ten hold 20% to 25%. Per the germline V gene, CDR1 is SGHRS and CDR2 is YFSETQ. With V trimmed by 4 bases and J by 4 bases, 6 bases remained unmatched. This CDR3 region has 15 residues. Sequencing used PBMCs or a T cell subset sorted from them (not recorded which). The source is a man aged 18 to 35 who had mild COVID-19 (a few samples of this study predate the infection). Cell type and time point are not known. V is TRBV5-1 and J is TRBJ1-2; 11 nucleotides match TRBD1. CDR3: CASSPGQGGSYGYTF. The CDR3 DNA reads TGCGCCAGCAGCCCGGGACAGGGGGGAAGCTATGGCTACACCTTC. The full variable domain, completed using reference TRBV5-1 and TRBJ1-2, is KAGVTQTPRYLIKTRGQQVTLSCSPISGHRSVSWYQQTPGQGLQFLFEYFSETQRNKGNFPGRFSGRQFSNSRSEMNVSTLELGDSALYLCASSPGQGGSYGYTFGSGTRLTVV.